The 19 T cell receptor beta chains below all came from one sample that was sequenced in a study of T-cell memory formation after mild COVID-19. TCRdb re-called the 5' RACE reads with MiXCR, one entry per CDR3 protein. The data show hundreds of thousands of distinct CDR3 sequences, 25% to 30% seen once. Source material: PBMCs or a T cell subset sorted from them (not recorded which). These receptors originate from an adult woman who had mild COVID-19 (a few samples of this study predate the infection). Cell type and time point are not known.

In its sample, this clonotype was seen a few times. J is TRBJ2-7 and V is TRBV20-1; tentatively, D is TRBD1 or TRBD2 (5 bases each). This CDR3 has 16 residues. Germline-derived CDR1 and CDR2 are DFQATT and SNEGSKA (reference sequence). The V end was cut by 0 bases, the J end by 0 bases, with 15 bases between. As DNA, the CDR3 is TGCAGTGCTAGAGACCGGGGCAGACCCCTCTCCTACGAGCAGTACTTC. It translates to CSARDRGRPLSYEQYF.

This clonotype was recorded many times. The V gene is TRBV29-1, the J gene TRBJ1-5, with 9 nucleotides matching TRBD1. The V and J ends lost 6 bases and 5 bases, in that order; junction bases with no gene match: 5. The germline V gene encodes CDR1 SQVTM and CDR2 ANQGSEA. CDR3 size: 13 residues. CDR3 in amino acids: CSVGTGNDQPQHF. The CDR3 DNA sequence: TGCAGCGTGGGGACAGGGAACGATCAGCCCCAGCATTTT. Based on the CDR3 plus reference TRBV29-1 and TRBJ1-5, the full variable domain is SAVISQKPSRDICQRGTSLTIQCQVDSQVTMMFWYRQQPGQSLTLIATANQGSEATYESGFVIDKFPISRPNLTFSTLTVSNMSPEDSSIYLCSVGTGNDQPQHFGDGTRLSIL.

This chain links TRBV3-1 with TRBJ1-1; D gene ambiguous. Trimming removed 4 bases at V and 5 bases at J, with 20 bases between. This CDR3 is built from 16 residues. The germline V gene has CDR1 LGHDT and CDR2 YNNKEL (reference sequence). The CDR3 region has the DNA TGTGCCAGCAGCCCTTTCCTACCCGCCTCTGGGACTGAAGCTTTCTTT. Translating it yields CASSPFLPASGTEAFF.

The chain employs TRBV24-1 and TRBJ1-2, with 10 bases matching TRBD1. J gave up 4 bases and V 2 bases, and 3 bases lay outside the gene matches. The CDR3 totals 15 residues. Per germline, CDR1 KGHDR and CDR2 SFDVKD. The CDR3 sequence is CATSDSTGGVYGYTF. CDR3 bases: TGTGCCACCAGTGATTCGACAGGGGGCGTCTATGGCTACACCTTC.

The CDR3 bases are TGTGCCAGCAGCGTAGGGACAGGGTTCACAGATACGCAGTATTTT. This sequence encodes CASSVGTGFTDTQYF. The chain employs TRBV7-9 and TRBJ2-3; 9 bases align to TRBD1. The CDR3 is 15 amino acids. The germline CDR1 and CDR2 sequences are SEHNR and FQNEAQ (reference sequence). Unmatched junction bases numbered 5, after V lost 5 bases and J lost 2 bases.

The chain employs TRBV19 and TRBJ1-5; TRBD1 might be the D (6 bases). The length of the CDR3 is 17 residues. V lost 6 bases, J lost 0 bases, and 18 bases lay in between. CDR1 and CDR2 from the germline V gene are LNHDA and SQIVND (reference sequence). The CDR3 spells CASSFGTSGHSNQPQHF. As DNA, the CDR3 is TGTGCCAGTAGCTTCGGGACAAGCGGCCATAGCAATCAGCCCCAGCATTTT.

The chain carries TRBV13 and TRBJ2-3; 8 bases are a match to TRBD1. The CDR3 sequence is 16 residues long. The V segment lost 5 bases and the J segment 6 bases; nucleotides outside the gene matches: 13. CDR1 is PRHDT, CDR2 FYEKMQ, per germline (reference sequence). The CDR3 region is CASSPGGPGGADTQYF. As DNA, the CDR3 is TGTGCCAGCAGCCCCGGAGGGCCAGGGGGCGCGGATACGCAGTATTTT.

The V gene is TRBV2, the J gene TRBJ2-5; D is possibly TRBD1 (6 bases). Trimming took off 7 bases at V and 4 bases at J, with 10 bases between the two ends. The CDR3 runs to 12 residues. Germline V gene data show CDR1 as SNHLY and CDR2 as FYNNEI. The CDR3 sequence is CASIAGAETQYF. CDR3 in DNA: TGTGCCAGCATAGCAGGGGCAGAGACCCAGTACTTC. Complete variable domain (other parts from reference TRBV2 and TRBJ2-5): EPEVTQTPSHQVTQMGQEVILRCVPISNHLYFYWYRQILGQKVEFLVSFYNNEISEKSEIFDDQFSVERPDGSNFTLKIRSTKLEDSAMYFCASIAGAETQYFGPGTRLLVL.

This clonotype was found a few times. The rearrangement joins TRBV7-2 to TRBJ2-1; 8 bases map to TRBD2. In germline, CDR1 is SGHTA, CDR2 FQGNSA. This CDR3 spans 16 amino acids. V shed 7 bases, J shed 0 bases, and the junction held 8 bases outside the gene matches. CDR3 region: CASTGGGGSSYNEQFF. CDR3 in DNA: TGTGCCAGCACGGGGGGGGGCGGTAGCTCCTACAATGAGCAGTTCTTC.

This clonotype was found many times. Sequence at one end of the junction differs from germline and may be a read error. This sequence joins TRBV5-6 and TRBJ2-5, with D possibly being TRBD1 (6 bases). Looked up from germline, CDR1 is SGHDT and CDR2 is YYEEEE. This CDR3 has 14 amino acids. The CDR3 protein is CASSFGTTQETQYF. CDR3 DNA: TGCGCCAGCAGCTTTGGGACAACCCAAGAGACCCAGTACTTC.

The V and J genes are TRBV5-1 and TRBJ1-1; weak D call: TRBD1 (5 bases). This CDR3 is built from 16 residues. V gave up 4 bases and J gave up 1 base, with 17 bases separating them. Per germline, CDR1 SGHRS and CDR2 YFSETQ. Here the CDR3 DNA reads TGCGCCAGCAGCCCAAAACGGGGGGGACCGAACACTGAAGCTTTCTTT. Its protein product is CASSPKRGGPNTEAFF.

The chain carries TRBV5-5 and TRBJ1-1; no firm D call. This CDR3 has 17 residues. Trimming pared 2 bases from V and 1 base from J, leaving 18 bases between. Germline CDR1 reads SGHKS; CDR2 reads YYEKEE (reference sequence). CDR3 bases: TGTGCCAGCAGCTTCCTTGGCTTGAGGCCGCAGAACACTGAAGCTTTCTTT. It codes for CASSFLGLRPQNTEAFF.

The table lists this clonotype with a few counts. The CDR3 sequence: CASSLSGAMNTGELFF. As DNA, the CDR3 is TGTGCCAGCAGCCTCAGCGGGGCTATGAACACCGGGGAGCTGTTTTTT. The V gene is TRBV7-3, the J gene TRBJ2-2; 7 nucleotides match TRBD2. V trimming: 5 bases; J trimming: 1 base; junction bases outside the gene matches: 7. The length of the CDR3 is 16 residues. Germline CDR1 SGHTA, CDR2 FQGTGA.

This clonotype was found a few times. This rearrangement joins TRBV20-1 to TRBJ1-1; D is undetermined. Trimming left V 5 bases short and J 4 bases short, with 11 bases between. In germline, CDR1 is DFQATT, CDR2 SNEGSKA (reference sequence). The CDR3 contains 12 residues. CDR3 DNA sequence: TGCAGTGCTTTCAAGGGCCCCACTGAAGCTTTCTTT. This translates into CSAFKGPTEAFF.

This chain connects TRBV12-3 or TRBV12-4 to TRBJ2-3; TRBD2 aligns across 10 bases. The CDR3 has 13 amino acids. The V segment lost 2 bases and the J segment 14 bases; nucleotides outside the gene matches: 7. The CDR3 region is CASSLNRLAGVYF. DNA of the CDR3: TGTGCCAGCAGTTTAAATCGGCTAGCGGGAGTGTATTTT.

The chain combines TRBV29-1 with TRBJ2-1, with a tentative D call TRBD1 (6 bases). V gave up 3 bases and J gave up 3 bases, with 12 bases separating them. The CDR3 has 14 amino acids. In germline, CDR1 is SQVTM, CDR2 ANQGSEA. The CDR3 nucleotides are TGCAGCGTTGAGATCAGGGGCCTCTACAATGAGCAGTTCTTC. Its protein product is CSVEIRGLYNEQFF.

This clonotype has more than one count but fewer than ten. This chain uses TRBV5-1 with TRBJ2-5, with 7 positions matching TRBD1. The CDR3 sequence is 13 residues long. Germline V lookup: CDR1 SGHRS, CDR2 YFSETQ. The V gene end was trimmed by 4 bases and the J gene end by 4 bases; junction bases not matched to a gene: 4. Here the CDR3 reads CASSTGQAETQYF. CDR3 sequence (DNA): TGCGCCAGCAGCACCGGACAGGCAGAGACCCAGTACTTC.

This clonotype was detected only a few times. The chain carries TRBV15 and TRBJ2-1; TRBD2 matches at 10 bases. CDR1 and CDR2 (germline): LNHNV, YYDKDF (reference sequence). Losses at the gene ends were 1 base for V and 6 bases for J; bases not matched to a gene: 9. The CDR3 spans 17 residues. CDR3 DNA: TGTGCCACCAGCAGAGGTGTTTTAGCGGGAGGTTCCAATGAGCAGTTCTTC. This encodes CATSRGVLAGGSNEQFF.

This clonotype was found many times. The chain links TRBV7-2 to TRBJ2-1, with D perhaps being TRBD1 or TRBD2 (5 bases each). The CDR3 runs to 15 residues. V shed 2 bases and J shed 7 bases, with 15 bases lying between them. Germline values: CDR1 SGHTA, CDR2 FQGNSA. DNA of the CDR3: TGTGCCAGCAGCTTATCGGGGCGGCAGAGTAATGAGCAGTTCTTC. As protein: CASSLSGRQSNEQFF.